This T cell receptor (beta chain) originates from a study of regulatory T cells in long-lasting Graves disease. With regard to this clonotype: Its antigen is unknown.

V was clipped by 3 bases and J by 2 bases, with 9 bases between them. This CDR3 region has 14 residues. Germline lookup yields CDR1 SEHNR and CDR2 FQNEAQ (reference sequence). Assembly of TCR beta libraries relied on iRepertoire HTBI primers together with Arm-PCR of CDR3 regions. MiXCR, applied by TCRdb to the multiplex PCR reads, yields one record per CDR3 protein. Among approximately 560,000 distinct CDR3 sequences, around 16% were seen once, and the ten largest hold around 12%. Study conclusions and caveats: Favored usage of TRBV28, TRBJ1-2 and TRBJ2-5 was recorded in persistent disease.

The time point here: newly diagnosed GD, antithyroid drugs for less than 3 months. The authors made the TCR library using RNA they extracted from PBMCs. This sample also belongs to another study, concerning T cells in Graves' hyperthyroidism and ophthalmopathy. That work contributes: With the HTBI primer set, the TCR CDR3 went through a first round of RT-PCR.

The chain is built from TRBV7-9 and TRBJ2-3, with D perhaps matching TRBD1 (6 bases). The TCR was taken from a man aged 18 to 30 with Graves disease. The specimen was peripheral blood mononuclear cells (PBMCs), collected at new diagnosis, from a patient treated with antithyroid drugs. This CDR3 reads CASSLDRLTDTQYF. The CDR3 nucleotides are TGTGCCAGCAGCTTGGACAGACTCACAGATACGCAGTATTTT.